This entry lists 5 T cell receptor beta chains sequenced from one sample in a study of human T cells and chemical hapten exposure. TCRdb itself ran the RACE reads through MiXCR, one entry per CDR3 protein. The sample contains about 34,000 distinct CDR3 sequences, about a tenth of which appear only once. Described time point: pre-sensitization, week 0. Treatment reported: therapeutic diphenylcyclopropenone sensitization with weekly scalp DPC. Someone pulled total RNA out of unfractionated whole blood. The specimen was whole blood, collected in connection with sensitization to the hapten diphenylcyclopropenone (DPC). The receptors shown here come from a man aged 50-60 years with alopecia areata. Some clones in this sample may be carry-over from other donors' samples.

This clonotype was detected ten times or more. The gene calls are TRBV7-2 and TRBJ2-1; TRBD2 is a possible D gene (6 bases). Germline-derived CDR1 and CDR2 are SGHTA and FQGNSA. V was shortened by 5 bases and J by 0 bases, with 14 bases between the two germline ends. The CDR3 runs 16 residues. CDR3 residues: CASSPYRDFSYNEQFF. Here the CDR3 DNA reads TGTGCCAGCAGCCCCTACCGGGACTTCTCCTACAATGAGCAGTTCTTC.

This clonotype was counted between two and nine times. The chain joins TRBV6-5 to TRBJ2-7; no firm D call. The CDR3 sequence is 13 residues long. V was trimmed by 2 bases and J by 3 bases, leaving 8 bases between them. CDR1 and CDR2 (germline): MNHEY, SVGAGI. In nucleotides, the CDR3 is TGTGCCAGCAGTTACGACCGCCACTACGAGCAGTACTTC. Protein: CASSYDRHYEQYF.

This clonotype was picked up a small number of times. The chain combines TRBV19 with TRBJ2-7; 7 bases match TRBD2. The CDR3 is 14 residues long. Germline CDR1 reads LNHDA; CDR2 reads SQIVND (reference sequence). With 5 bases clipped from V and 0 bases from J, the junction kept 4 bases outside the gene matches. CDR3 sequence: CASSLSGGSYEQYF. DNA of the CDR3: TGTGCCAGTAGTCTCTCGGGGGGCTCCTACGAGCAGTACTTC.

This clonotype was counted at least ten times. The CDR3 DNA reads as TGTGCCAGCAGTTTTGGAGGCAACACTGAAGCTTTCTTT. Translating it yields CASSFGGNTEAFF. The chain uses TRBV12-3 or TRBV12-4 and TRBJ1-1; D is unclear. The germline V and J ends were trimmed by 3 bases and 2 bases, with 7 bases remaining between them. The CDR3 spans 13 residues.

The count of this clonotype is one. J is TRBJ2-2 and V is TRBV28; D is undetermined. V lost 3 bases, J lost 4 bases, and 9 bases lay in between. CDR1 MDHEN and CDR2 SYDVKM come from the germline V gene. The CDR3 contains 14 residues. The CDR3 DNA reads TGTGCCAGCAGTTTGGTACAGACCACCGGGGAGCTGTTTTTT. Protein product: CASSLVQTTGELFF.